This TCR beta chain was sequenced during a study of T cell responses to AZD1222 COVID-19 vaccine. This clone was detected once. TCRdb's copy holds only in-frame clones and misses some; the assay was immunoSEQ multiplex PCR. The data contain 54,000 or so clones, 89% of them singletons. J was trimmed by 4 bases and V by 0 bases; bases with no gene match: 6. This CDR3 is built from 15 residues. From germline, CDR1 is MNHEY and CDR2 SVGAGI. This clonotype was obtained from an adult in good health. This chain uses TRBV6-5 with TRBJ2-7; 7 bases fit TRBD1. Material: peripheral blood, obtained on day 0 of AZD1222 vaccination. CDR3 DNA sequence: TGTGCCAGCAGTTACTCGACCTTACAGGGGTACGAGCAGTACTTC. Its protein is CASSYSTLQGYEQYF.